This is a list of T cell receptor beta chains from one sample in a study of Ad26.COV2.S vaccination and SARS-CoV-2 variants. The data were produced by immunoSEQ multiplex PCR, yet TCRdb's version contains in-frame clones alone and is incomplete. The table lists 410,000 or so clones, 92% of them singletons. Specimen: peripheral blood, collected in a trial of Ad26.COV2.S vaccine versus placebo. These TCRs come from a person between 18 and 60 years old who received the Ad26.COV2.S COVID-19 vaccine or a placebo. Each CDR3 is given with its conserved first and last residue. Fields, in order: J gene, clone size, D gene, V gene, CDR3 protein, CDR3 DNA. D genes are given only for firm matches. For some rows the clone size is stated as once, few or many, or as a class when expanded; others skip it.

TRBJ1-2,NA,TRBD1,TRBV9,CASTGTGNYGYTF,TGTGCCAGCACCGGGACAGGAAACTATGGCTACACCTTC
TRBJ2-7,NA,NA,TRBV4-2,CASRQARGGSYEQYF,TGTGCCAGCAGGCAGGCGAGGGGGGGTTCCTACGAGCAGTACTTC
TRBJ1-1,NA,NA,TRBV5-4,CASSLRGAKTEAFF,TGTGCCAGCAGCTTGAGGGGCGCGAAAACTGAAGCTTTCTTT
TRBJ1-4,few,NA,TRBV27,CASSSGLGVEKLFF,TGTGCCAGCAGCTCGGGGCTCGGGGTTGAAAAACTGTTTTTT
TRBJ1-5,NA,NA,TRBV19,CASSPGYQPQHF,TGTGCCAGTAGTCCAGGGTACCAGCCCCAGCATTTT
TRBJ1-6,NA,NA,TRBV30,CAWHEWGYSPLHF,TGTGCCTGGCACGAGTGGGGGTATTCACCCCTCCACTTT
TRBJ2-7,NA,NA,TRBV29-1,CSVARAGSSYEQYF,TGCAGCGTTGCTCGGGCAGGAAGCTCCTACGAGCAGTACTTC
TRBJ1-2,NA,TRBD1,TRBV4-1,CASSQGTGNYGYTF,TGCGCCAGCAGCCAAGGGACAGGGAACTATGGCTACACCTTC
TRBJ2-1,NA,TRBD2,TRBV6-4,CASSTSGGRWNEQFF,TGTGCCAGCAGTACTAGCGGGGGCCGATGGAATGAGCAGTTCTTC
TRBJ1-6,NA,NA,TRBV18,CASSTGYYNSPLHF,TGTGCCAGCTCAACTGGTTATTATAATTCACCCCTCCACTTT
TRBJ1-1,NA,NA,TRBV28,CASSLLFGGADTEAFF,TGTGCCAGCAGTTTACTGTTTGGGGGCGCGGACACTGAAGCTTTCTTT
TRBJ2-5,NA,NA,TRBV19,CASSPDQETQYF,TGTGCCAGTAGTCCAGACCAAGAGACCCAGTACTTC
TRBJ2-7,once,NA,TRBV7-2,CASSLDPFPRGQSDYEQYF,TGTGCCAGCAGCTTAGATCCCTTCCCTAGAGGACAGTCTGACTACGAGCAGTACTTC
TRBJ1-1,NA,NA,TRBV5-1,CASSFTRSTEAFF,TGCGCCAGCAGCTTTACAAGAAGCACTGAAGCTTTCTTT
TRBJ1-1,NA,NA,TRBV5-5,CASSLLLLVGQNTEAFF,TGTGCCAGCAGCTTGTTATTGCTCGTGGGTCAGAACACTGAAGCTTTCTTT
TRBJ2-3,NA,NA,TRBV30,CAWKELTQYF,TGTGCCTGGAAGGAGCTTACGCAGTATTTT
TRBJ2-4,NA,NA,TRBV6-2/TRBV6-3,CASGPYPPVNLAKNIQYF,TGTGCCAGCGGCCCATACCCACCGGTGAATCTAGCCAAAAACATTCAGTACTTC
TRBJ1-1,once,NA,TRBV6-5,CASSTPTTRGTEAFF,TGTGCCAGCAGTACCCCCACCACCCGTGGGACTGAAGCTTTCTTT
TRBJ1-5,NA,NA,TRBV30,CAWSVSGIRNQPQHF,TGTGCCTGGAGTGTTTCTGGGATCCGCAATCAGCCCCAGCATTTT
TRBJ1-1,NA,NA,TRBV4-3,CASSQDRDAQAFF,TGCGCCAGCAGCCAAGATCGTGACGCACAAGCTTTCTTT
TRBJ2-6,NA,NA,TRBV5-1,CASSLLVQARFSGANVLTF,TGCGCCAGCAGCTTGTTAGTACAGGCTAGATTCTCTGGGGCCAACGTCCTGACTTTC
TRBJ2-2,NA,NA,TRBV5-1,CASSLITGELFF,TGCGCCAGCAGCTTGATCACCGGGGAGCTGTTTTTT
TRBJ2-5,NA,NA,TRBV11-2,CASSLAGVRGKETQYF,TGTGCCAGCAGCTTAGCGGGGGTCCGAGGAAAAGAGACCCAGTACTTC
TRBJ1-4,once,NA,TRBV6-5,CASSQTSHFELFF,TGTGCCAGCAGTCAGACTTCCCATTTTGAACTGTTTTTT
TRBJ1-5,NA,NA,TRBV10-2,CASSRASGNQPQHF,TGCGCCAGCAGTCGGGCCTCGGGAAATCAGCCCCAGCATTTT
TRBJ2-2,NA,NA,TRBV10-3,CAISEFLGKTGELFF,TGTGCCATCAGTGAGTTTCTAGGTAAAACCGGGGAGCTGTTTTTT
TRBJ1-1,NA,NA,TRBV6-2/TRBV6-3,CASSYGRVGTEAFF,TGTGCCAGCAGTTATGGAAGGGTTGGCACTGAAGCTTTCTTT
TRBJ2-5,NA,TRBD1,TRBV11-2,CASSPGQGATKTQYF,TGTGCCAGCAGCCCGGGACAGGGGGCCACGAAGACCCAGTACTTC
TRBJ1-6,few,TRBD1,TRBV18,CASSVLDRDNSPLHF,TGTGCCAGCTCAGTCTTGGACAGGGATAATTCACCCCTCCACTTT
TRBJ2-1,few,TRBD2,TRBV5-4,CASSLLLRTSGNNEQFF,TGTGCCAGCAGCCTTTTATTACGGACTAGCGGCAACAATGAGCAGTTCTTC
TRBJ2-7,NA,TRBD1,TRBV10-1,CASKGGGTGDRQYF,TGCGCCAGCAAGGGGGGTGGGACAGGGGATCGGCAGTACTTC
TRBJ2-1,NA,NA,TRBV15,CATSTPVGGGRSEQFF,TGTGCCACCAGCACCCCGGTTGGGGGGGGGCGAAGTGAGCAGTTCTTC
TRBJ2-3,NA,NA,TRBV5-6,CASSFGTSLDTQYF,TGTGCCAGCAGCTTCGGAACTTCCTTGGATACGCAGTATTTT
TRBJ1-1,NA,TRBD1,TRBV29-1,CSAKDRVNTEAFF,TGCAGCGCTAAAGACAGGGTGAACACTGAAGCTTTCTTT
TRBJ2-7,NA,NA,TRBV2,CASSENRVHEQYF,TGTGCCAGCAGTGAAAACAGGGTCCACGAGCAGTACTTC
TRBJ1-1,NA,NA,TRBV3-1/TRBV3-2,CASSQEGAAEAFF,TGTGCCAGCAGCCAAGAGGGGGCGGCTGAAGCTTTCTTT
TRBJ2-5,once,NA,TRBV11-2,CASSLVWQGETQYF,TGTGCCAGCAGCTTAGTATGGCAGGGAGAGACCCAGTACTTC
TRBJ2-3,NA,NA,TRBV30,CAWSGGYSSTDTQYF,TGTGCCTGGAGTGGTGGATACTCTAGCACAGATACGCAGTATTTT
TRBJ1-1,NA,NA,TRBV19,CATHAGGNGMNTEAFF,TGTGCCACCCACGCGGGGGGTAACGGAATGAACACTGAAGCTTTCTTT
TRBJ1-1,NA,NA,TRBV11-2,CASSPSSVGEAFF,TGTGCCAGCAGCCCTAGTTCAGTCGGGGAAGCTTTCTTT
TRBJ1-5,NA,NA,TRBV4-1,CASSQPKSNQPQHF,TGCGCCAGCAGCCAACCCAAGAGCAATCAGCCCCAGCATTTT
TRBJ1-1,NA,NA,TRBV19,CASSTTGGKNTEAFF,TGTGCCAGTAGTACGACAGGAGGGAAAAACACTGAAGCTTTCTTT
TRBJ2-1,NA,TRBD2,TRBV19,CASSIASGGASYNEQFF,TGTGCCAGTAGTATAGCAAGCGGGGGGGCGTCCTACAATGAGCAGTTCTTC
TRBJ2-1,NA,NA,TRBV11-2,CASSLGSGDYNEQFF,TGTGCCAGCAGCTTAGGGTCAGGGGACTACAATGAGCAGTTCTTC